A selection of T cell receptor beta chains follows, all from one sample in a study of control samples from healthy donors and cancer patients. Only in-frame clones appear in the TCRdb table, and some are missing; sequencing was by immunoSEQ multiplex PCR. Of tens of thousands of clones listed, roughly 89% were seen once; the top ten hold 17%. Sequenced material: blood. The receptors were sampled from a middle-aged man in good health. Each CDR3 is given with its conserved first and last residue. A D gene is named only where the DNA matches it firmly. Clone size is stated in some rows and not others, as once, few, many or a class when expanded.

d_gene	v_gene	abundance	j_gene	CDR3aa	CDR3nt
-	TRBV3-1/TRBV3-2	once	TRBJ1-2	CASSQDLGGHAAGYTF	TGTGCCAGCAGCCAAGATCTGGGGGGGCACGCCGCGGGCTACACCTTC
-	TRBV5-6	-	TRBJ1-6	CASSADGVTYNSPLHF	TGTGCCAGCAGCGCAGACGGTGTAACCTATAATTCACCCCTCCACTTT
TRBD1	TRBV30	-	TRBJ2-5	CAWSAGQGGETQYF	TGTGCCTGGAGTGCCGGACAGGGAGGAGAGACCCAGTACTTC
-	TRBV24-1	-	TRBJ2-6	CATSESGANVLTF	TGTGCCACCAGTGAATCTGGGGCCAACGTCCTGACTTTC
-	TRBV7-2	once	TRBJ1-1	CASSLGVLRNTEAFF	TGTGCCAGCAGCTTAGGGGTCCTCAGGAACACTGAAGCTTTCTTT
-	TRBV25-1	-	TRBJ1-1	CASRQGISEAFF	TGTGCCAGCAGACAGGGAATCTCTGAAGCTTTCTTT
-	TRBV4-2	-	TRBJ2-5	CASSQLSTLGETQYF	TGTGCCAGCAGCCAATTGTCTACCCTCGGGGAGACCCAGTACTTC
TRBD2	TRBV24-1	once	TRBJ2-3	CATSEGGGPDTQYF	TGTGCCACCAGTGAAGGCGGGGGGCCAGATACGCAGTATTTT
-	TRBV7-9	-	TRBJ1-4	CASSPMGGATNEKLFF	TGTGCCAGCAGCCCTATGGGTGGAGCAACTAATGAAAAACTGTTTTTT
-	TRBV6-5	-	TRBJ1-2	CASSRKGYGYTF	TGTGCCAGCAGCAGAAAGGGTTATGGCTACACCTTC
-	TRBV9	-	TRBJ2-2	CASSVGDLRNTGELFF	TGTGCCAGCAGCGTAGGTGACTTGAGGAACACCGGGGAGCTGTTTTTT
TRBD1	TRBV19	-	TRBJ1-5	CASSILGQGEPQHF	TGTGCCAGTAGTATTTTAGGACAGGGTGAGCCCCAGCATTTT
TRBD1	TRBV27	-	TRBJ2-7	CASRSEGARPYEQYF	TGTGCCAGCAGATCCGAGGGGGCGAGACCCTACGAGCAGTACTTC
-	TRBV19	-	TRBJ2-3	CASSPPGQWTTQYF	TGTGCCAGTAGTCCCCCAGGACAGTGGACGACGCAGTATTTT
-	TRBV11-2	-	TRBJ1-1	CASSSRDTLAMNTEAFF	TGTGCCAGCAGCTCCCGGGACACCCTGGCCATGAACACTGAAGCTTTCTTT
TRBD1	TRBV10-3	-	TRBJ1-1	CAISESRGRGIAEAFF	TGTGCCATCAGTGAGTCGAGGGGGCGCGGTATCGCTGAAGCTTTCTTT
TRBD1	TRBV23-1	-	TRBJ2-2	CASLKGNPQQGASHTGELFF	TGCGCCAGCTTAAAAGGTAATCCCCAGCAGGGGGCAAGTCACACCGGGGAGCTGTTTTTT
TRBD1	TRBV19	-	TRBJ1-2	CASSKGEDRANYGYTF	TGTGCCAGTAGTAAGGGTGAGGACAGGGCTAACTATGGCTACACCTTC
-	TRBV25-1	-	TRBJ2-2	CASSLSTNTGELFF	TGTGCCAGCAGTCTTTCGACAAACACCGGGGAGCTGTTTTTT
-	TRBV3-1/TRBV3-2	-	TRBJ1-1	CASSHWLRDTEAFF	TGTGCCAGCAGCCACTGGCTCAGGGACACTGAAGCTTTCTTT
-	TRBV9	-	TRBJ1-1	CASSVASGAITEAFF	TGTGCCAGCAGCGTAGCATCAGGGGCGATCACTGAAGCTTTCTTT
-	TRBV3-1/TRBV3-2	-	TRBJ2-1	CASMGGGAYNEQFF	TGTGCCAGCATGGGAGGGGGGGCCTACAATGAGCAGTTCTTC